This entry is about one T cell receptor (beta chain). The source of the sample is a study of control samples from healthy donors and cancer patients. The ends were cut back, 4 bases at V and 1 base at J, with 11 bases in the middle. The CDR3 runs to 14 residues. The germline CDR1 and CDR2 sequences are SGHNT and YYREEE (reference sequence). Clones were sequenced by immunoSEQ multiplex PCR, and TCRdb holds only the in-frame ones, with some missing. This table has approximately 70,000 clones, roughly nine tenths appearing once. The TCR was taken from a man in his sixties with lung cancer. The chain links TRBV5-4 to TRBJ1-1; D unresolved. Material: PBMCs. CDR3 sequence (DNA): TGTGCCAGCAGCCCGGACGTGGGGAACACTGAAGCTTTCTTT. This gives the protein CASSPDVGNTEAFF.